This TCR beta chain was captured by sequencing in a study of OX40 agonist ivuxolimab in advanced cancers. Notes on this clone: Its specificity is not known.

Regarding the study as a whole: Antigen specificity of clonally expanded peripheral T cells was not established.

Assay: immunoSEQ multiplex PCR; the TCRdb copy retains only in-frame clones and omits some. The repertoire holds roughly 60,000 clones, with roughly nine tenths as singletons. Trimming stripped 7 bases from V and 3 bases from J, with 18 bases between. CDR1 and CDR2 from the germline V gene are SEHNR and FQNEAQ (reference sequence). The CDR3 consists of 15 residues. The input for sequencing was CD4+ or CD8+ T cells sorted from blood, taken in a trial of the OX40 agonist ivuxolimab. This chain joins TRBV7-9 and TRBJ1-1, with D unclear. This sequence originates from an adult with an advanced solid tumor such as melanoma, head and neck, liver or kidney cancer. DNA for the CDR3: TGTGCCAGCACCCAGCGGGCAGGTGGAGACACTGAAGCTTTCTTT. Amino acids: CASTQRAGGDTEAFF.